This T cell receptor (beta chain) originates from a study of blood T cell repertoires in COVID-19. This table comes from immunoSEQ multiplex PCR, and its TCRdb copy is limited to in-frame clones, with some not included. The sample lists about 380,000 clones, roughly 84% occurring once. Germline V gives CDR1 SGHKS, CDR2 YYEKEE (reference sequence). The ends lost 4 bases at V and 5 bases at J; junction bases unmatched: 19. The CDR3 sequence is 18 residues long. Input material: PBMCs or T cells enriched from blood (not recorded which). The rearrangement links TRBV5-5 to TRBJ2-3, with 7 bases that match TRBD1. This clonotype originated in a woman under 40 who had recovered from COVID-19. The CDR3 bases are TGTGCCAGCAGCCCCCCCGGTAGGGGGCCAACCCGGGGAGATACGCAGTATTTT. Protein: CASSPPGRGPTRGDTQYF.